This T cell receptor (beta chain) was identified in a study of spatial heterogeneity in lung cancer. At the level of the study: Raw sequencing reads included, on average, more than 8.5 appearances of each unique TCR and UMI combination.

V was pared by 3 bases and J by 3 bases, with 14 bases between. CDR3 length: 14 residues. Looked up from germline, CDR1 is SQVTM and CDR2 is ANQGSEA. In this sample, this clonotype turned up a few times. Its target is unknown. The library protocol tagged each TCR cDNA with a unique molecular identifier. One entry per CDR3 protein results from TCRdb running MiXCR on the 5' RACE reads. The profile covers 95,000 to 120,000 distinct CDR3 sequences, with 10% to 13% appearing a single time and roughly 24% taken by the ten largest. Study-level results: Ubiquitous expanded tumor TCRs were observed in blood more at resection than follow-up.

Documented time point: blood at routine non-recurrence follow-up after resection. Unsorted tumor, nontumor lung tissue or cryopreserved PBMC supplied the whole RNA. J is TRBJ1-1 and V is TRBV29-1; TRBD1 might be the D (6 bases). The sequence came from a female donor with early-stage non-small cell lung cancer. Specimen: PBMCs, collected at follow-up. Here the CDR3 DNA reads TGCAGCGTTGATGTCCGGGACATAGACACTGAAGCTTTCTTT. Its translation is CSVDVRDIDTEAFF.